This TCR beta chain appears in the sequencing data of a study of blood T cell repertoires in COVID-19. Study details: Acute and convalescent COVID-19 samples came from the United States, Italy and Spain. PBMCs, B-cell-depleted T cells, or T cells provided the cDNA or gDNA that made up the material.

This clone was recorded a few times. Germline V gene data show CDR1 as SGHRS and CDR2 as YFSETQ. The V gene lost 3 bases and the J gene lost 1 base, with 10 bases spanning the gap. The CDR3 is 15 residues long. Study processing details: Estimation of nucleated cell counts relied on the amplification of reference gene primers. Sequencing was performed with immunoSEQ multiplex PCR; in TCRdb, only in-frame clones are kept and a portion is missing. The V and J calls and clone size come from that table; D and trimming were worked out from the DNA. Found here are 110,000 to 150,000 clones, roughly 88% of them singletons; the top ten hold about 1.7%.

Sequenced material: peripheral blood. The V call is TRBV5-1, the J call TRBJ2-2; tentative D call: TRBD1 (6 bases). The sequence derives from a woman aged 45-65 years with acute or convalescent COVID-19. CDR3 region: CASSSQTGNTGELFF. The CDR3 nucleotides are TGCGCCAGCAGCTCTCAGACAGGGAACACCGGGGAGCTGTTTTTT.